The 21 T cell receptor beta chains below all came from one sample that was sequenced in a study of radiation and T cells in renal cell carcinoma. Here immunoSEQ multiplex PCR was the method, and the copy in TCRdb shows in-frame clones only, minus some. The repertoire consists of about 140,000 clones, with roughly 83% occurring once and the leading ten covering around 25%. The time point here: baseline pretreatment blood. Noted treatment: 15 Gy SBRT to primary tumor, nephrectomy 4 weeks later. Here the sequenced sample was blood, taken from a patient whose treatment included radiotherapy and nephrectomy. Source of these receptors: a woman aged 50 to 65 with renal cell carcinoma.

This chain uses TRBV14 with TRBJ2-7, with TRBD1 identical over 10 bases. J was trimmed by 3 bases and V by 4 bases; bases with no gene match: 3. Per germline, CDR1 SGHDN and CDR2 FVKESK. The CDR3 length is 14 residues. The CDR3 DNA reads as TGTGCCAGCAGCCTCAGGACAGGGGGCTACGAGCAGTACTTC. Amino acid sequence: CASSLRTGGYEQYF.

The rearrangement uses TRBV7-9 and TRBJ2-1; D is perhaps TRBD1 or TRBD2 (5 bases each). This CDR3 is built from 15 residues. Looked up from germline, CDR1 is SEHNR and CDR2 is FQNEAQ (reference sequence). V was clipped by 5 bases and J by 5 bases, with 16 bases between them. This chain's CDR3 is CASSINRGTDNEQFF. The CDR3 DNA is TGTGCCAGCAGCATCAATCGTGGGACCGACAATGAGCAGTTCTTC.

This clone was counted once. The chain recombines TRBV5-4 with TRBJ1-1; D is ambiguous. V lost 4 bases to trimming and J lost 4 bases, with 14 bases between them. The CDR3 is 14 amino acids. Germline-derived CDR1 and CDR2 are SGHNT and YYREEE (reference sequence). CDR3 region: CASSMGGGGTEAFF. The CDR3 DNA reads TGTGCCAGCAGCATGGGAGGAGGCGGCACTGAAGCTTTCTTT.

The CDR3 loop is CASSSPGVGEQYF. CDR3 sequence (DNA): TGTGCCAGCAGCTCCCCTGGGGTGGGGGAGCAGTACTTC. This rearrangement joins TRBV7-8 to TRBJ2-7; D gene uncertain. The CDR3 extends over 13 amino acids. The germline V gene encodes CDR1 SGHVS and CDR2 FQNEAQ. The V end lost 4 bases, the J end lost 7 bases, and 14 bases lay between the germline ends.

The genes are TRBV4-3 and TRBJ1-1; D unclear. In germline, CDR1 is LGHNA, CDR2 YSLEER. Trimming stripped 1 base from V and 1 base from J, with 10 bases between. The length of the CDR3 is 15 residues. The CDR3 nucleotides read TGCGCCAGCAGCCAAGCCGGCAGTGAGAACACTGAAGCTTTCTTT. It encodes CASSQAGSENTEAFF.

The rearrangement uses TRBV29-1 and TRBJ1-1, with D hard to call. This CDR3 is 15 amino acids long. Germline assignment: CDR1 SQVTM and CDR2 ANQGSEA. Deletions cut 0 bases from V and 1 base from J, with 12 bases between. The CDR3 is CSVEDLLLGNTEAFF. CDR3 bases: TGCAGCGTTGAAGATTTATTGCTGGGGAACACTGAAGCTTTCTTT.

The chain combines TRBV6-6 with TRBJ1-1; no definite D call. This CDR3 is 14 amino acids long. The germline gives CDR1 MNHNY, CDR2 SVGAGI (reference sequence). V was shortened by 2 bases and J by 3 bases, with 10 bases between the two germline ends. Here the CDR3 reads CASSYRSSYTEAFF. In DNA, the CDR3 is TGTGCCAGCAGTTACCGATCCAGTTACACTGAAGCTTTCTTT.

This chain joins TRBV27 and TRBJ1-5; TRBD1 aligns across 7 bases. The CDR3 spans 16 residues. From germline, CDR1 is MNHEY and CDR2 SMNVEV (reference sequence). After removal of 6 bases from V and 4 bases from J, the junction contained 12 bases not matched to a gene. This CDR3 reads CASSLRWDRENQPQHF. The CDR3 DNA reads as TGTGCCAGCAGCCTAAGGTGGGACAGAGAAAATCAGCCCCAGCATTTT.

This clone was seen more than once but under ten times. The chain joins TRBV6-5 to TRBJ1-5, with TRBD1 identical over 8 bases. Trimming at V came to 10 bases and at J to 5 bases, leaving 4 bases not matched to a gene. Per germline, CDR1 MNHEY and CDR2 SVGAGI. The CDR3 extends over 12 amino acids. CDR3 region: CAIQTGDQPQHF. The DNA for the CDR3 is TGTGCCATCCAGACAGGGGATCAGCCCCAGCATTTT.

J is TRBJ2-7 and V is TRBV7-9, with TRBD2 matching 11 bases. V shed 7 bases, J shed 5 bases, and the junction held 7 bases outside the gene matches. CDR1 and CDR2 (germline): SEHNR, FQNEAQ (reference sequence). The CDR3 runs 14 residues. CDR3 nucleotide sequence: TGTGCCAGCACTCTAGCGGGGGGCCTCCACGAGCAGTACTTC. It specifies CASTLAGGLHEQYF.

The chain uses TRBV6-1 and TRBJ2-5; D unresolved. The germline V and J ends were trimmed by 3 bases and 4 bases, with 9 bases remaining between them. The CDR3 is 13 residues long. Germline values: CDR1 MNHNS, CDR2 SASEGT. The CDR3 protein is CASSESGRETQYF. The CDR3 DNA is TGTGCCAGCAGTGAGTCTGGCAGAGAGACCCAGTACTTC.

This clone was picked up one time. The chain joins TRBV15 to TRBJ2-1; D remains ambiguous. The CDR3 loop spans 12 amino acids. The V gene lost 0 bases and the J gene lost 9 bases, with 6 bases spanning the gap. Germline assignment: CDR1 LNHNV and CDR2 YYDKDF (reference sequence). The CDR3 region has the DNA TGTGCCACCAGCAGAGAGATTGGTGAGCAGTTCTTC. It specifies CATSREIGEQFF.

V gene TRBV6-5 combines with J gene TRBJ1-3; no definite D call. The CDR3 length is 15 residues. V was cut by 7 bases and J by 1 base, with 14 bases left in between. CDR1 and CDR2 from the germline V gene are MNHEY and SVGAGI. This CDR3 is CASTNRGVSGNTIYF. CDR3 nucleotide sequence: TGTGCCAGCACCAACCGGGGTGTATCTGGAAACACCATATATTTT.

The chain couples TRBV4-1 to TRBJ2-5; D remains ambiguous. This CDR3 is built from 17 residues. The ends were cut back, 1 base at V and 0 bases at J, with 15 bases in the middle. Germline V CDR1 and CDR2: MGHRA, YSYEKL. The CDR3 here is CASSQGWASRDQETQYF. The CDR3 coding sequence is TGCGCCAGCAGCCAAGGGTGGGCTAGTCGGGACCAAGAGACCCAGTACTTC.

The genes are TRBV7-2 and TRBJ2-7, with a weak D call TRBD1 (6 bases). In germline, CDR1 is SGHTA, CDR2 FQGNSA. The ends were cut back, 1 base at V and 0 bases at J, with 13 bases in the middle. The CDR3 has 16 residues. Here the CDR3 reads CASSLDPMDSSYEQYF. Here the CDR3 DNA reads TGTGCCAGCAGCTTAGACCCGATGGACAGCTCCTACGAGCAGTACTTC. The variable domain in full, completed from reference TRBV7-2 and TRBJ2-7, reads GAGVSQSPSNKVTEKGKDVELRCDPISGHTALYWYRQSLGQGLEFLIYFQGNSAPDKSGLPSDRFSAERTGGSVSTLTIQRTQQEDSAVYLCASSLDPMDSSYEQYFGPGTRLTVT.

The rearrangement links TRBV7-2 to TRBJ2-7; 9 bases align to TRBD1. Germline loops: CDR1 SGHTA, CDR2 FQGNSA. The CDR3 is 16 amino acids. The J segment lost 2 bases and the V segment lost 5 bases, leaving 10 bases of the junction unmatched. The CDR3 DNA reads as TGTGCCAGCAGCCCGAGCGGACAGGGGATTACCTACGAGCAGTACTTC. Translating it yields CASSPSGQGITYEQYF.

CDR3 in amino acids: CASSQVGWNTEAFF. In DNA, the CDR3 is TGTGCCAGCAGCCAAGTGGGGTGGAACACTGAAGCTTTCTTT. The chain joins TRBV14 to TRBJ1-1; D unresolved. The CDR3 covers 14 residues. Germline CDR1 and CDR2: SGHDN and FVKESK. V dropped 1 base and J dropped 1 base, with 7 bases sitting between them.

The V gene is TRBV4-2, the J gene TRBJ2-2; D gene unclear. Looked up from germline, CDR1 is LGHNA and CDR2 is YNFKEQ. The germline V and J ends were trimmed by 2 bases and 0 bases, with 7 bases remaining between them. The CDR3 is 15 residues long. In DNA, the CDR3 is TGTGCCAGCAGCCAACAGGTACCGAACACCGGGGAGCTGTTTTTT. Residues: CASSQQVPNTGELFF.

V gene TRBV7-2 combines with J gene TRBJ2-1, with 7 bases matching TRBD1. The CDR3 length is 13 residues. V shed 4 bases, J shed 6 bases, and the junction held 3 bases outside the gene matches. Germline values: CDR1 SGHTA, CDR2 FQGNSA. CDR3 residues: CASSYSGGNEQFF. CDR3 coding DNA: TGTGCCAGCAGCTATTCAGGGGGCAATGAGCAGTTCTTC.

The chain is built from TRBV5-1 and TRBJ2-3; TRBD2 aligns across 7 bases. This CDR3 has 16 amino acids. Per germline, CDR1 SGHRS and CDR2 YFSETQ. With 0 bases clipped from V and 6 bases from J, the junction kept 10 bases outside the gene matches. The chain's CDR3 is CASSLVSSGLGDTQYF. The CDR3 DNA reads TGCGCCAGCAGCTTGGTATCTAGCGGTCTCGGGGATACGCAGTATTTT. The full variable domain, with the rest looked up from reference TRBV5-1 and TRBJ2-3, is KAGVTQTPRYLIKTRGQQVTLSCSPISGHRSVSWYQQTPGQGLQFLFEYFSETQRNKGNFPGRFSGRQFSNSRSEMNVSTLELGDSALYLCASSLVSSGLGDTQYFGPGTRLTVL.

The rearrangement uses TRBV7-8 and TRBJ1-5; 7 bases are shared with TRBD1. J gave up 6 bases and V 1 base, and 3 bases lay outside the gene matches. Germline values: CDR1 SGHVS, CDR2 FQNEAQ. The CDR3 loop spans 14 amino acids. DNA for the CDR3: TGTGCCAGCAGCTTAGTAAGGACAGGTCAGCCCCAGCATTTT. Protein sequence: CASSLVRTGQPQHF.